A selection of T cell receptor beta chains follows, all from one sample in a study of cytomegalovirus exposure and HLA in healthy donors. Profiling relied on immunoSEQ multiplex PCR, and the TCRdb table lists in-frame clones only, not all of them. The sample consists of 75,000 to 100,000 clones, approximately 64% of them appearing once. The sequenced sample consisted of PBMCs. These receptors came from a man in his fifties or sixties in good health and CMV-seronegative. The CDR3 runs from the conserved cysteine through the conserved F or W. D genes are given only for firm matches. Where a row states a size, it is once, few, many or the class of an expanded clone; other rows omit it.

>TRBJ2-3|NA|TRBV15|few
CATSRDRASTDTQYF
TGTGCCACCAGCAGAGATCGAGCTAGCACAGATACGCAGTATTTT
>TRBJ1-2|NA|TRBV7-8|NA
CASSPQGSNYGYTF
TGTGCCAGCAGCCCACAGGGATCTAACTATGGCTACACCTTC
>TRBJ1-1|NA|TRBV29-1|NA
CSVDSRQTGVAFF
TGCAGCGTTGATTCGAGACAAACCGGGGTAGCTTTCTTT
>TRBJ1-1|NA|TRBV19|few
CASTPLLGEVTEAFF
TGTGCCAGTACCCCACTGTTAGGGGAGGTCACTGAAGCTTTCTTT
>TRBJ2-2|NA|TRBV9|once
CASSAQGGAGELFF
TGTGCCAGCAGCGCACAAGGGGGGGCCGGGGAGCTGTTTTTT
>TRBJ1-1|NA|TRBV5-5|once
CASSPPGRRGTEAFF
TGTGCCAGCAGCCCCCCAGGACGAAGGGGGACTGAAGCTTTCTTT
>TRBJ2-1|NA|TRBV9|NA
CASSADSPPYNEQFF
TGTGCCAGCAGCGCCGACTCTCCCCCCTACAATGAGCAGTTCTTC
>TRBJ1-5|TRBD1|TRBV27|NA
CASIRTGGNSNQPQHF
TGTGCCAGCATCAGGACAGGGGGTAACAGCAATCAGCCCCAGCATTTT
>TRBJ1-3|TRBD1|TRBV11-2|NA
CASSRTGDSGNTIYF
TGTGCCAGCAGCAGGACAGGAGACTCTGGAAACACCATATATTTT
>TRBJ2-7|NA|TRBV6-5|NA
CASSYRSSYEQYF
TGTGCCAGCAGTTATCGGAGCTCCTACGAGCAGTACTTC
>TRBJ2-5|TRBD2|TRBV29-1|NA
CSVEVAGVETQYF
TGCAGCGTTGAAGTTGCGGGGGTTGAGACCCAGTACTTC
>TRBJ2-3|NA|TRBV29-1|NA
CSVGGWGADTQYF
TGCAGCGTTGGTGGGTGGGGGGCAGATACGCAGTATTTT